This TCR beta chain originates from a study of vaccination effects on CD4 cells after COVID-19. Study-level information: Post-vaccine specimens were collected at a median of 72 days following the second dose. Study-level results: The study found that only 1 of 255 vaccine-induced clones from healthy vaccinees cross-reacted with common cold coronaviruses. Clones that were induced by infection or by vaccine showed marked contraction late after vaccination.

V gave up 7 bases and J gave up 0 bases, with 13 bases separating them. The CDR3 covers 15 residues. Germline V CDR1 and CDR2: LNHDA, SQIVND (reference sequence). Profiling relied on immunoSEQ multiplex PCR, and the TCRdb table lists in-frame clones only, not all of them. Of around 24,000 clones listed, approximately 80% are singletons. Sequencing was preceded by expansion of antigen-specific CD4+ T cells with viral peptide pools in the ViraFEST assay. With approximately 10 days of culture completed, CD4+ T cells were isolated. Each participant was given two doses of one vaccine (BNT162b2 or mRNA-1273). Wells of roughly 1.9 million PBMC each were grown with 7.5 to 10 IU/ml IL-2 and 9.5 to 10 ug/ml peptides. Remarks on this clone: Its antigen remains unidentified.

The TCR comes from a human donor who received a COVID-19 vaccine. Some clones in this sample may be carry-over from other donors' samples. Specimen: CD4+ T cells from PBMCs cultured with SARS-CoV-2 spike peptides, collected after COVID-19 vaccination. The chain joins TRBV19 to TRBJ1-3; D might be TRBD1 (6 bases). The CDR3 loop is CASTVDRNSGNTIYF. Written as DNA, the CDR3 is TGTGCCAGTACCGTTGACAGGAACTCTGGAAACACCATATATTTT.